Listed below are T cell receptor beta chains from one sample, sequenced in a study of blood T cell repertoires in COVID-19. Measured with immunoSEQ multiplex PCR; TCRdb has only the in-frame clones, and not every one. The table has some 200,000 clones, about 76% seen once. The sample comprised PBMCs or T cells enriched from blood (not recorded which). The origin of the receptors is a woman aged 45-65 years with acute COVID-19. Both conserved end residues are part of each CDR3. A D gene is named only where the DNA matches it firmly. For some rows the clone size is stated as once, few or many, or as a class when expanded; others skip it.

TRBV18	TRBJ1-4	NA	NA	TGTGCCAGCTCACCCGGGATTGGGGAAAAACTGTTTTTT	CASSPGIGEKLFF
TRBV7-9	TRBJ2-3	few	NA	TGTGCCAGCAGCTTAGTGGTCCTACCCACAGATACGCAGTATTTT	CASSLVVLPTDTQYF
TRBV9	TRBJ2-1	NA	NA	TGTGCCAGCAGCGTAGGCCCAGGGGCCTACAATGAGCAGTTCTTC	CASSVGPGAYNEQFF
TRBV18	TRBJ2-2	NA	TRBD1	TGTGCCAGCTCACCTATAAGCGACAGGGGCTCCGGGGAGCTGTTTTTT	CASSPISDRGSGELFF
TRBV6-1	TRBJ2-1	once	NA	TGTGCCAGCAGTGACCGGGACAAGGGGCGCAATGAGCAGTTCTTC	CASSDRDKGRNEQFF
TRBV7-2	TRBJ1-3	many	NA	TGTGCCAGCAGCTTAGATCCCGGCGGGGGAAACACCATATATTTT	CASSLDPGGGNTIYF
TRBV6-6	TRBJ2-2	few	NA	TGTGCCAGCAGTCCAAAACGGGGACTTCCTAGGGCCGGGGAGCTGTTTTTT	CASSPKRGLPRAGELFF
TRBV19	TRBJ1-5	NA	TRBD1	TGTGCCAGTACCGACAGGGAGATTGGGTTTTTCAATCAGCCCCAGCATTTT	CASTDREIGFFNQPQHF
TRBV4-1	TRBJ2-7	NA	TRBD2	TGCGCCAGCAGCCAAGCGGCAGGCGGACTAGCTATTTACGAGCAGTACTTC	CASSQAAGGLAIYEQYF
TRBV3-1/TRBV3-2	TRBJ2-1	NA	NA	TGTGCCAGCAGCCAAGCCCTCGGCTCCTACAATGAGCAGTTCTTC	CASSQALGSYNEQFF
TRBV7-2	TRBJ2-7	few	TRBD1	TGTGCCAGCAGCTTACGGGACAGGCAAAAGACCGTCAATCCCGAGCAGTACTTC	CASSLRDRQKTVNPEQYF
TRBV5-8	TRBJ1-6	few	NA	TGTGCCAGCAGCTTCATACAGGCGGGGTCACCCCTCCACTTT	CASSFIQAGSPLHF
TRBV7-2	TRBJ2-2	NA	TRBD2	TGTGCCAGCTCCCTCAGCGGGGGGGCGAACACCGGGGAGCTGTTTTTT	CASSLSGGANTGELFF
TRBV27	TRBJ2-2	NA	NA	TGTGCCAGCAGTCCTACGAAGTACACCGGGGAGCTGTTTTTT	CASSPTKYTGELFF
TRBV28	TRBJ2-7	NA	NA	TGTGCCAGCGCCGCGGGTGGCAGCCGCTACGAGCAGTACTTC	CASAAGGSRYEQYF
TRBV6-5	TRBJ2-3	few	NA	TGTGCCAGCAGCACACGCACAGATACGCAGTATTTT	CASSTRTDTQYF
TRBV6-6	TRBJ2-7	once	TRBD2	TGTGCCAGCAGTTACTCCCGGGGAGGGACGGTACACGAGCAGTACTTC	CASSYSRGGTVHEQYF
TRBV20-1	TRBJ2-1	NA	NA	TGCAGTGCTAGTGAACAGTACAATGAGCAGTTCTTC	CSASEQYNEQFF
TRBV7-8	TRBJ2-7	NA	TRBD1	TGTGCCAGCAGCTTATCATTTCGACAGGGGGCGGTCGAGCAGTACTTC	CASSLSFRQGAVEQYF
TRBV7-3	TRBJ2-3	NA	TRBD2	TGTGCCAGCAGCGCAAAACTAGCGGGGGGCACAGATACGCAGTATTTT	CASSAKLAGGTDTQYF
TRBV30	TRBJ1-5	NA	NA	TGTGCCTGGAGTGAAGACACCAATCAGCCCCAGCATTTT	CAWSEDTNQPQHF
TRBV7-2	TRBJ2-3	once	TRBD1	TGTGCCAGCAGCGGACAGGGAGTCAGCACAGATACGCAGTATTTT	CASSGQGVSTDTQYF
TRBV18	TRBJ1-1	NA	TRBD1	TGTGCCAGCTCACCAATACAGGGGAGCACTGAAGCTTTCTTT	CASSPIQGSTEAFF
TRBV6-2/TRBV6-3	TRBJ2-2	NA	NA	TGTGCCAGCAGCTTCTCCAGTACCGGGGAGCTGTTTTTT	CASSFSSTGELFF
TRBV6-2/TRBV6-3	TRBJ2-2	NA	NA	TGTGCCAGCAGTTCCGGTACGTTCGGCGGGGCCACCGGGGAGCTGTTTTTT	CASSSGTFGGATGELFF
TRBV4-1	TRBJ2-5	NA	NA	TGCGCCAGCAGCCAACGGGACCAAGCGGGTGAGACCCAGTACTTC	CASSQRDQAGETQYF
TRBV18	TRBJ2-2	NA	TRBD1	TGTGCCAGCTCACAAGACAGGGGGCGTAACACCGGGGAGCTGTTTTTT	CASSQDRGRNTGELFF
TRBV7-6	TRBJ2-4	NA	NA	TGTGCCAGCAGCTTAGCTTTAGTAGGGGCACTTCAGTACTTC	CASSLALVGALQYF
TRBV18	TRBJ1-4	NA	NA	TGTGCCAGCTCATCCACCCAGGCAACTAATGAAAAACTGTTTTTT	CASSSTQATNEKLFF
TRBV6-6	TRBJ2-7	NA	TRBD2	TGTGCCAGCCGGGTGAGGGCGGGGGTACACTTCTACGAGCAGTACTTC	CASRVRAGVHFYEQYF
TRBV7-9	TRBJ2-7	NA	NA	TGTGCCAGCAGCCGCGACCCAGGGGCTGCCGAGCAGTACTTC	CASSRDPGAAEQYF
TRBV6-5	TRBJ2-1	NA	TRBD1	TGTGCCAGCAGCCCCAGGGGGACCCTTAACAATGAGCAGTTCTTC	CASSPRGTLNNEQFF
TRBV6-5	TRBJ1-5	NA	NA	TGTGCCAGCACCGATCCAGGGGCTGGGCAGCCCCAGCATTTT	CASTDPGAGQPQHF
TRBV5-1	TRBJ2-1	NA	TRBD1	TGCGCCAGCAGCTTGGATGGGGACAGAAATGAGCAGTTCTTC	CASSLDGDRNEQFF
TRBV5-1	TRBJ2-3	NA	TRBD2	TGCGCCAGCAGAACTCGGACTAGCTTAGGGGATACGCAGTATTTT	CASRTRTSLGDTQYF
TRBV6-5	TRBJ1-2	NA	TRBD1	TGTGCCAGCAGCGCGGACAGGGACTATGGCTACACCTTC	CASSADRDYGYTF
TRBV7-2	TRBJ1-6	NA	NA	TGTGCCAGCAGCAGGACAGAGAATTCACCCCTCCACTTT	CASSRTENSPLHF
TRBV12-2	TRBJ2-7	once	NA	TGTGCAAGTCGCTTAGTGGTAGCGGGAGTATGTGAGCAGTACTTC	CASRLVVAGVCEQYF
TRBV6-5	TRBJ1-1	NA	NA	TGTGCCAGCAGTCCTGGACAGCGTGAAGCTTTCTTT	CASSPGQREAFF
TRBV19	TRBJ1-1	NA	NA	TGTGCCAGTAGCGAGGAGGTCAACACTGAAGCTTTCTTT	CASSEEVNTEAFF
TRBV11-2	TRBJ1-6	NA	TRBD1	TGTGCCAGCAGCCCTGAGGGTACAGGGGTAGGGTCACCCCTCCACTTT	CASSPEGTGVGSPLHF
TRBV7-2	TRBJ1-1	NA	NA	TGTGCCAGCAGCTTAGCTCTGCGAAACACTGAAGCTTTCTTT	CASSLALRNTEAFF
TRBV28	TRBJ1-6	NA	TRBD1	TGTGCCAGCAGTTCGCAAATTGGGGACAGGGGGACCTATAATTCACCCCTCCACTTT	CASSSQIGDRGTYNSPLHF
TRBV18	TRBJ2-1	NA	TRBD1	TGTGCCAGCTCACCAACAGGGGTGGAAGAGCAGTTCTTC	CASSPTGVEEQFF
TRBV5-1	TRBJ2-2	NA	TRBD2	TGCGCCAGCAGTTTTAGCGGGGGGATAACGAACACCGGGGAGCTGTTTTTT	CASSFSGGITNTGELFF
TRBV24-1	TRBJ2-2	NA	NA	TGTGCCACCAGTGACCGGGGGGGGGAGCTGTTTTTT	CATSDRGGELFF
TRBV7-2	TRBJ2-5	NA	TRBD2	TGTGCCAGCAGCCCTCCGGGGCTAGCGGGAGTAGAGACCCAGTACTTC	CASSPPGLAGVETQYF
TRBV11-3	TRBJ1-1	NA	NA	TGTGCCAGCAGCTTACCACAGGCCGGGAACACTGAAGCTTTCTTT	CASSLPQAGNTEAFF
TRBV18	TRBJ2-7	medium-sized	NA	TGTGCCAGCTCACCCCTTCCAGGATCCGCCTACGAGCAGTACTTC	CASSPLPGSAYEQYF
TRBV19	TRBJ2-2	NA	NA	TGTGCCAGTAGTATTGATTACGGGTTCGGAACCGGGGAGCTGTTTTTT	CASSIDYGFGTGELFF
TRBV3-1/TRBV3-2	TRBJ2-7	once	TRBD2	TGTGCCAGCAGCCCGACTAGCGTACCTCGTGACGAGCAGTACTTC	CASSPTSVPRDEQYF
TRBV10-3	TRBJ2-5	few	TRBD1	TGTGCCTCGACAGGGTATGACCAAGAGACCCAGTACTTC	CASTGYDQETQYF
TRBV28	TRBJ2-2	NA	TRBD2	TGTGCCAGCAGTTTAGGCGGGGGGGGAACCGGGGAGCTGTTTTTT	CASSLGGGGTGELFF
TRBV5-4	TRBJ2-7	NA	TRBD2	TGTGCCAGCAGCTTGGGGTCCGGGACTAGTTCCTACGAGCAGTACTTC	CASSLGSGTSSYEQYF